Below are 3 T cell receptor beta chains sequenced from a single sample in a study of blood T cell repertoires in COVID-19. Some clones are missing from TCRdb's copy, which holds only in-frame ones; the method was immunoSEQ multiplex PCR. The sample lists 150,000 to 200,000 clones, roughly 84% occurring once. The sample comprised PBMCs or T cells enriched from blood (not recorded which). The receptors were sampled from a man aged 50 to 60 who had recovered from COVID-19.

The chain is built from TRBV27 and TRBJ2-7, with D unresolved. Germline V CDR1 and CDR2: MNHEY, SMNVEV (reference sequence). CDR3 length: 14 amino acids. The ends were cut back, 5 bases at V and 3 bases at J, with 14 bases in the middle. The CDR3 protein is CASSPMAMFYEQYF. For the CDR3, the DNA is TGTGCCAGCAGTCCGATGGCAATGTTCTACGAGCAGTACTTC.

The chain links TRBV7-2 to TRBJ2-7; the match to TRBD2 covers 7 bases. The CDR3 totals 14 residues. CDR1 SGHTA and CDR2 FQGNSA come from the germline V gene. The V gene end was trimmed by 3 bases and the J gene end by 0 bases; junction bases not matched to a gene: 2. CDR3 nucleotides: TGTGCCAGCAGCTTCTCTAGCGGCTCCTACGAGCAGTACTTC. Translated: CASSFSSGSYEQYF.

The CDR3 spells CASSGRAGNYGYTF. DNA of the CDR3: TGTGCCAGTAGCGGCCGGGCAGGGAACTATGGCTACACCTTC. This chain joins TRBV19 and TRBJ1-2, with a weak D call TRBD1 (5 bases). The CDR3 consists of 14 residues. V shed 6 bases and J shed 2 bases, with 13 bases lying between them. CDR1 is LNHDA and CDR2 is SQIVND in the germline V gene (reference sequence).